This record looks at one T cell receptor beta chain sequence and its context. Its antigen is unknown. This entry is derived from a study of monozygotic twins with inflammatory bowel disease. Findings and caveats of the study: Especially with disease activity, IBD patients shared fewer clonotypes with others than healthy twins did. Telling apart the different T cell subtypes was not possible. Patient-specific immunosuppressive treatments may have made repertoires more variable.

Per-sample cDNA came from eight separate reactions. TCRdb re-called the 5' RACE reads and shows each CDR3 protein once, DNA omitted. The sample data list about 380,000 distinct CDR3 sequences. The CDR3 runs 14 residues. The germline gives CDR1 SGHTA, CDR2 FQGNSA. The chain links TRBV7-2 to TRBJ1-1. Sequencing input: blood. The receptor comes from a human donor with ulcerative colitis or Crohn's disease, or a healthy co-twin of an affected twin (not recorded which). CDR3 loop: CASSLEGRYTEAFF.